Listed below are T cell receptor beta chains from one sample, sequenced in a study of OX40 agonist ivuxolimab in advanced cancers. Profiling relied on immunoSEQ multiplex PCR, and the TCRdb table lists in-frame clones only, not all of them. The table includes fewer than 30,000 clones, about 76% detected once. The sample was CD4+ or CD8+ T cells sorted from blood, taken in a trial of the OX40 agonist ivuxolimab. The receptors were gathered from an adult with an advanced solid tumor such as melanoma, head and neck, liver or kidney cancer. Each CDR3 is given with its conserved first and last residue. D genes are given only for firm matches. Not every row has a clone size; where given, it reads once, few, many or a size class.

CDR3 DNA | CDR3 protein | V gene | clone size | D gene | J gene
TGTGCCAGTAGTATTAGGAATCCTCTGTTGGGCTACACCTTC | CASSIRNPLLGYTF | TRBV19 | - | - | TRBJ1-2
TGCGCCAGCAGCTTAACAGGGGTGGTAGGCGAGCAGTACTTC | CASSLTGVVGEQYF | TRBV5-1 | - | TRBD1 | TRBJ2-7
TGTGCCAGCAGTATACAGACAGGGTCGCCCTACAATGAGCAGTTCTTC | CASSIQTGSPYNEQFF | TRBV28 | - | TRBD1 | TRBJ2-1
TGCGCTACCGGGACTTCCTCCTACGAGCAGTACTTC | CATGTSSYEQYF | TRBV27 | - | - | TRBJ2-7
TGCAGCGTTAGAACCGGCGGGGGAGACACCGGGGAGCTGTTTTTT | CSVRTGGGDTGELFF | TRBV29-1 | - | TRBD2 | TRBJ2-2
TGTGCCAGCAGCCAAGACCCCGCGGGGGTGTACCAAGAGACCCAGTACTTC | CASSQDPAGVYQETQYF | TRBV14 | - | TRBD2 | TRBJ2-5
TGTGCCACCAGCAGAGTGGCGGGACTCCAAGAGACCCAGTACTTC | CATSRVAGLQETQYF | TRBV15 | - | - | TRBJ2-5
TGCGCCAGCAGCTTGGGGGACTACCTGCCGGATACGCAGTATTTT | CASSLGDYLPDTQYF | TRBV5-1 | - | TRBD2 | TRBJ2-3
TGTGCCTGGAGCGAGGACGGAAACTCCTACAATGAGCAGTTCTTC | CAWSEDGNSYNEQFF | TRBV30 | once | - | TRBJ2-1
TGTGCCAGCAGCCCTTCGCGGGGGGGAGGGCCCGAGGATGAGCAGTTCTTC | CASSPSRGGGPEDEQFF | TRBV7-9 | - | TRBD2 | TRBJ2-1
TGTGCCAGCAGCCCCCAGGGTCGTGATGAAAAACTGTTTTTT | CASSPQGRDEKLFF | TRBV9 | - | - | TRBJ1-4
TGTGCCAGCAGTGAAGCCGCGAATGTCCTCTCCTACAATGAGCAGTTCTTC | CASSEAANVLSYNEQFF | TRBV6-1 | - | - | TRBJ2-1
TGTGCCAGCAGTGAGGCGACAGGCGGGGAGACCGGGGAGCTGTTTTTT | CASSEATGGETGELFF | TRBV2 | once | - | TRBJ2-2
TGTGCCAGCAGCGTGAGTGTGTACAATGAGCAGTTCTTC | CASSVSVYNEQFF | TRBV9 | medium-sized | - | TRBJ2-1
TGTGCCAGCAGCCTAGCGGGGGGGCTCACCGGGGAGCTGTTTTTT | CASSLAGGLTGELFF | TRBV7-6 | - | TRBD2 | TRBJ2-2
TGTGCCAGCAGCTCTTTACTGAATTACAATGAGCAGTTCTTC | CASSSLLNYNEQFF | TRBV7-9 | - | - | TRBJ2-1